This T cell receptor (beta chain) comes out of a study of spatial heterogeneity in lung cancer. In the study overall: For the average unique TCR and UMI combination, more than eight occurrences appeared in raw reads.

Of note for this clonotype: The library was designed around alpha chains, so this beta chain is a stray read whose abundance carries little weight.

Time point described: sample taken at primary tumor resection. The authors sequenced whole RNA from tumor, nontumor lung or frozen PBMC without sorting. Every TCR cDNA molecule bore its own unique molecular identifier. TCRdb used MiXCR to reprocess the 5' RACE reads, holding one entry per CDR3 protein. The repertoire holds some 600 distinct CDR3 sequences, with under 90% as singletons. The sequencing used PBMCs, collected at surgery. The clonotype was recovered from a female donor with early-stage non-small cell lung cancer.

The CDR3 nucleotides are TGCGCCAGCAGCCTAAGGACTAGCGGGGGGATAAATGAGCAGTTCTTC. This gives the protein CASSLRTSGGINEQFF. The J gene is TRBJ2-1, the V gene TRBV5-1; 14 bases are a match to TRBD2. This CDR3 is built from 16 residues. After removal of 4 bases from V and 7 bases from J, the junction contained 7 bases not matched to a gene. Germline-derived CDR1 and CDR2 are SGHRS and YFSETQ.